Listed here are 5 T cell receptor beta chains from one sample, sequenced in a study of shared clonotypes between healthy human individuals. Repertoires were generated with immunoSEQ multiplex PCR, while TCRdb's copy carries only in-frame clones and drops some. The table has hundreds of thousands of clones, more than 85% seen once. Positive CCR7 selection of CD45RO-negative cells yielded the naive CD8 cells, and terminally differentiated effector memory CD45RA+ cells were excluded. Sequenced input: naive CD8+ T cells sorted from blood. The origin of the receptors is a man younger than 40 in good health.

CDR3 residues: CASSRTGAGATYNEQFF. In nucleotides, the CDR3 is TGTGCCAGCAGCCGTACCGGAGCGGGAGCGACGTACAATGAGCAGTTCTTC. V and J are TRBV7-9 and TRBJ2-1; 8 nucleotides align to TRBD2. CDR3 length equals 17 residues. V was pared by 5 bases and J by 4 bases, with 13 bases of the junction left unmatched. The germline CDR1 and CDR2 sequences are SEHNR and FQNEAQ (reference sequence).

The chain links TRBV27 to TRBJ2-5, with 11 bases that match TRBD2. Germline values: CDR1 MNHEY, CDR2 SMNVEV (reference sequence). CDR3 size: 18 residues. Trimming at V came to 5 bases and at J to 4 bases, leaving 15 bases not matched to a gene. The CDR3 DNA follows: TGTGCCAGCAGTCCCCGACTAGCGGGACTCGGATTGGGAGAGACCCAGTACTTC. This gives the protein CASSPRLAGLGLGETQYF.

This sequence joins TRBV6-5 and TRBJ2-1; D is unresolved. Per the germline V gene, CDR1 is MNHEY and CDR2 is SVGAGI. Trimming stripped 8 bases from V and 6 bases from J, with 11 bases between. This CDR3 region has 12 residues. In DNA, the CDR3 is TGTGCCAGCGGAGAAAATTCCAATGAGCAGTTCTTC. This gives the protein CASGENSNEQFF.

CDR3 in amino acids: CASSLGQLSYEQYF. The DNA of the CDR3 is TGTGCCAGCAGTTTAGGACAGTTGAGCTACGAGCAGTACTTC. J is TRBJ2-7 and V is TRBV28; tentatively, D is TRBD1 (6 bases). This CDR3 is built from 14 residues. Deletions cut 2 bases from V and 3 bases from J, with 11 bases between. Germline assignment: CDR1 MDHEN and CDR2 SYDVKM. Supplemented by reference TRBV28 and TRBJ2-7, the full variable domain reads DVKVTQSSRYLVKRTGEKVFLECVQDMDHENMFWYRQDPGLGLRLIYFSYDVKMKEKGDIPEGYSVSREKKERFSLILESASTNQTSMYLCASSLGQLSYEQYFGPGTRLTVT.

The J gene is TRBJ2-7, the V gene TRBV28; 10 positions match TRBD1. Per the germline V gene, CDR1 is MDHEN and CDR2 is SYDVKM. This CDR3 is 17 amino acids long. V lost 6 bases, J lost 6 bases, and 17 bases stayed unmatched. The CDR3: CASRTSRGDRGLPEQYF. For the CDR3, the DNA is TGTGCCAGCAGGACCTCCAGGGGGGACAGGGGCCTGCCCGAGCAGTACTTC.